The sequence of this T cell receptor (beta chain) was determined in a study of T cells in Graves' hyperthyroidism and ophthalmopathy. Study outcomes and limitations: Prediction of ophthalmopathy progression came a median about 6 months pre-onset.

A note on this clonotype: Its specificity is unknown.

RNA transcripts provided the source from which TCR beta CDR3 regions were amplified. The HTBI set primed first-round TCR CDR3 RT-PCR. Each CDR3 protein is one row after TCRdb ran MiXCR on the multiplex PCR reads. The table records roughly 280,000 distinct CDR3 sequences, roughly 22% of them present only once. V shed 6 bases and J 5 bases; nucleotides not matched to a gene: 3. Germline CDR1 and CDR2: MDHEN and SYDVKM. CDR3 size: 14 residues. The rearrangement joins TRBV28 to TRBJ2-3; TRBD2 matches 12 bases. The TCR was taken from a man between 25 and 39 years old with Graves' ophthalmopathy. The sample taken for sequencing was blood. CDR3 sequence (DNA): TGTGCCAGCAGCTGGACTAGCGGGAAAGATACGCAGTATTTT. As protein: CASSWTSGKDTQYF.